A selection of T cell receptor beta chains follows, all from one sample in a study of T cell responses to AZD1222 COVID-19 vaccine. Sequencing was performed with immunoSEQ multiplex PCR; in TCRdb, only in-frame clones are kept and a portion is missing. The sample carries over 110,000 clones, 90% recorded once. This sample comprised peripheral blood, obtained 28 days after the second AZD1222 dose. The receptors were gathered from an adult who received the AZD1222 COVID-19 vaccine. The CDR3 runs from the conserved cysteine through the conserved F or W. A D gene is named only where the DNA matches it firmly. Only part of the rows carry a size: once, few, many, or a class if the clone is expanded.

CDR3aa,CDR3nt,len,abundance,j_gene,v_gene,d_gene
CASRGTPEKLFF,TGTGCCAGCAGGGGTACCCCCGAAAAACTGTTTTTT,12,.,TRBJ1-4,TRBV27,.
CASSRADSNQPQHF,TGTGCCAGCAGCCGCGCCGACAGCAATCAGCCCCAGCATTTT,14,.,TRBJ1-5,TRBV9,.
CASIENSPGTSGETQYF,TGTGCCAGCATTGAAAATTCCCCCGGGACCTCGGGAGAGACCCAGTACTTC,17,.,TRBJ2-5,TRBV2,.
CASKVNTEAFF,TGTGCCAGTAAGGTGAACACTGAAGCTTTCTTT,11,.,TRBJ1-1,TRBV28,.
CASSLEGNHQPQHF,TGTGCCAGCAGTTTAGAAGGGAACCATCAGCCCCAGCATTTT,14,.,TRBJ1-5,TRBV27,.
CASSPTGTGTEAFF,TGTGCCAGCAGCCCGACAGGTACTGGGACTGAAGCTTTCTTT,14,few,TRBJ1-1,TRBV7-2,.
CASSENWVEDYTF,TGTGCCAGCAGTGAAAATTGGGTAGAAGACTACACCTTC,13,.,TRBJ1-2,TRBV6-1,.
CASSPRTGTMNTEAFF,TGTGCCAGCAGTCCTCGGACAGGAACCATGAACACTGAAGCTTTCTTT,16,.,TRBJ1-1,TRBV6-6,TRBD1
CASSLASQTSYEQYF,TGCGCCAGCAGCTTGGCGAGTCAGACCTCCTACGAGCAGTACTTC,15,.,TRBJ2-7,TRBV5-1,.
CASRSGGVPGAEAFF,TGTGCCAGCAGATCCGGTGGGGTCCCAGGGGCGGAAGCTTTCTTT,15,few,TRBJ1-1,TRBV28,.
CASSLSREGWADTQYF,TGTGCCAGCAGCCTGTCTCGGGAGGGCTGGGCAGATACGCAGTATTTT,16,once,TRBJ2-3,TRBV3-1/TRBV3-2,TRBD2
CASSRLAGGRDEQYF,TGTGCCAGCAGCAGACTAGCGGGAGGGCGCGACGAGCAGTACTTC,15,.,TRBJ2-7,TRBV9,TRBD2
CASRIGQGAGTEAFF,TGTGCCAGCAGAATAGGACAGGGGGCGGGCACTGAAGCTTTCTTT,15,few,TRBJ1-1,TRBV6-5,TRBD1
CSAGGDYGYTF,TGCAGTGCTGGGGGCGACTATGGCTACACCTTC,11,once,TRBJ1-2,TRBV20-1,.
CSVGRGGEKLFF,TGCAGCGTTGGCAGGGGTGGGGAAAAACTGTTTTTT,12,.,TRBJ1-4,TRBV29-1,.
CATSRGQATYNEQFF,TGTGCCACCAGCAGAGGACAGGCGACCTACAATGAGCAGTTCTTC,15,.,TRBJ2-1,TRBV15,.
CASSIGTHPGGNIQYF,TGTGCCAGCAGCATAGGGACACATCCCGGGGGAAACATTCAGTACTTC,16,.,TRBJ2-4,TRBV9,.
CSVGQYQETQYF,TGCAGCGTGGGACAGTACCAAGAGACCCAGTACTTC,12,.,TRBJ2-5,TRBV29-1,TRBD1
CASSLLRGTANEKLFF,TGTGCCAGCAGCTTATTACGGGGGACAGCTAATGAAAAACTGTTTTTT,16,.,TRBJ1-4,TRBV7-9,TRBD1
CSVELQANEAFF,TGCAGCGTTGAATTACAGGCGAATGAAGCTTTCTTT,12,.,TRBJ1-1,TRBV29-1,.
CASSFNDGKNEKLFF,TGTGCCAGCAGCTTCAATGACGGGAAGAATGAAAAACTGTTTTTT,15,.,TRBJ1-4,TRBV11-1,.
CAIAQSEAFF,TGTGCCATTGCACAGTCTGAAGCTTTCTTT,10,once,TRBJ1-1,TRBV12-3/TRBV12-4,.
CATSDPGQGPETQYF,TGTGCCACCAGTGACCCTGGACAGGGGCCAGAGACCCAGTACTTC,15,.,TRBJ2-5,TRBV24-1,TRBD1
CASSSKTSGGATETQYF,TGTGCCAGTAGTAGCAAGACTAGCGGGGGGGCCACAGAGACCCAGTACTTC,17,.,TRBJ2-5,TRBV19,TRBD2
CASGLVRPGGTLEAFF,TGTGCTAGTGGTTTGGTACGCCCCGGGGGAACGCTTGAAGCTTTCTTT,16,.,TRBJ1-1,TRBV12-5,.
CASSYSGLPEEPQHF,TGTGCCAGCAGTTACTCCGGACTCCCAGAAGAGCCCCAGCATTTT,15,.,TRBJ1-5,TRBV6-5,.